The entry below describes one TCR beta chain. Its antigen is not yet known. No base quality information exists; no much larger clone differs at one position. This specimen comes from a study of blood T cell repertoires in COVID-19 (dated by TCRdb to between 2020 and 2021). The study in broad terms: Samples from collaborators originated in the United States, Italy and Spain and spanned both the acute and convalescent phases of COVID-19. Where available, HLA class I and class II types were taken from metadata supplied by the sample provider and were not determined by assay-based typing. Deeply sampled blood TCRbeta repertoires from subjects exposed to, actively infected with, or recovered from COVID-19 were included in the dataset. A freely available public database, intended as a resource for researchers studying the immune response to SARS-CoV-2, is where the repertoires were released. The sample metadata nearly always contained a de-identified subject ID, COVID-19 status, age in years and sex. The material from the prospective study consisted of cDNA or gDNA derived from T cells, B-cell-depleted T cells, or PBMCs. Samples came from the ongoing ImmuneRACE study (first 160 participants) plus 1,254 subjects from 6 global collaborators.

CDR1 and CDR2 are read off the germline V gene as SGHTA and FQGNSA. Clipping removes 1 base from V and 5 bases from J, with 4 as the unmatched junction base count. The CDR3 sequence holds 15 residues, the cysteine and phenylalanine included. The retained sequence is limited to the CDR3, 45 bases, with the frame set at the first base. Enrolling through a virtual design, the prospective study's participants ranged in age from roughly 18 to 100 years and lived across around 25 United States geographic areas. Cohort assignment in the prospective study relied on participant-reported clinical history from a screening survey and a study questionnaire. ImmuneRACE Cohort 3 recovered participants were defined by two consecutive negative NP/OP PCR tests, healthcare professional clearance, or symptom resolution. In the prospective study, whole blood, serum and a nasopharyngeal or oropharyngeal swab were collected from each participant by mobile phlebotomists. Additional blood draws and questionnaires over an approximately two-month period could optionally be provided by prospective study participants. Before DNA extraction, blood samples from the prospective study were shipped at room temperature or frozen.

TCRbeta CDR3 regions were amplified from genomic DNA by means of the immunoSEQ Assay, a bias-controlled multiplex PCR. Concerning the study's data processing: The number of nucleated cells in each sample was estimated from the amplification of reference gene primers within the assay. To quantify the absolute abundance of each unique TCRbeta CDR3 rearrangement, sequence reads were collapsed and filtered. For each sample, productive Simpson clonality was calculated as the square root of Simpson's diversity index over productive rearrangements. TCRdb limited this immuneACCESS table to in-frame rearrangements with V and J called. A share of clones is missing; checked studies link under half to unresolved V genes, and the rest is unexplained. V and J calls and clone size follow that table, whereas D and trimming were derived from the DNA. Here the sample has hundreds of thousands of clones; approximately 90% occur a single time. 1% to 1.3% of the sample comes from the top ten.

The paper's findings and limits, for the study overall: How much clinical and demographic metadata was included differed by source and by participant, and the metadata was provided uncurated.

Sequencing was carried out using PBMCs or T cells enriched from blood (not recorded which). Recombination connected TRBV7-2 to TRBJ2-7; TRBD2 matches 11 bases in the middle. The receptor was isolated from a young man who had recovered from COVID-19. The DNA is TGTGCCAGCAGCTTAGGTAGCGGGAGGGCCGACGAGCAGTACTTC. This translates into CASSLGSGRADEQYF.